This TCR beta chain emerged from a study of blood T cell repertoires in COVID-19. Study at large: Specimens from acute and convalescent COVID-19 originated in the United States, Italy and Spain. Sample material is recorded as cDNA or gDNA derived from T cells, B-cell-depleted T cells, or PBMCs.

This table comes from immunoSEQ multiplex PCR, and its TCRdb copy is limited to in-frame clones, with some not included. The table has around 250,000 clones, less than 90% seen once; the top ten hold about 1.5%. Germline loops: CDR1 SSHAT, CDR2 FNYEAQ (reference sequence). The V segment lost 2 bases and the J segment 2 bases; nucleotides outside the gene matches: 3. The CDR3 covers 15 residues. Source material: peripheral blood. J is TRBJ1-3 and V is TRBV7-7; 7 bases align to TRBD1. The origin of this receptor is a woman in her thirties or forties who had recovered from COVID-19. The CDR3 bases are TGTGCCAGCAGCTTATCTGGGACAGCTGGAAACACCATATATTTT. Encoded protein: CASSLSGTAGNTIYF.